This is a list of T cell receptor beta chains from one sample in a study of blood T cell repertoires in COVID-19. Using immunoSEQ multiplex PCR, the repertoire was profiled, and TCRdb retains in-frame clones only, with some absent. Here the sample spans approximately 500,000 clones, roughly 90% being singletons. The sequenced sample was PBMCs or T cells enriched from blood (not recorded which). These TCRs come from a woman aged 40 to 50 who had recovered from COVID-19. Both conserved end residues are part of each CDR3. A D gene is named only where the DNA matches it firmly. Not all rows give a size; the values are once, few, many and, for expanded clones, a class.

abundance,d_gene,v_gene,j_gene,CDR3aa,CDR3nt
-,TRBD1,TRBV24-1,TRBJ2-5,CATSDAPGTGGSTQYF,TGTGCCACCAGTGACGCTCCCGGGACAGGGGGTTCGACCCAGTACTTC
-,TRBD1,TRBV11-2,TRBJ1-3,CASSRTGSGNTIYF,TGTGCCAGCAGCCGGACAGGGTCTGGAAACACCATATATTTT
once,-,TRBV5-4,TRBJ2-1,CASRIDYEQFF,TGTGCCAGCAGGATAGACTACGAGCAGTTCTTC
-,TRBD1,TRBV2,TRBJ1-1,CASSATGARTEAFF,TGTGCCAGCAGTGCGACAGGGGCGAGGACTGAAGCTTTCTTT
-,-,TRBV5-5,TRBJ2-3,CASSLVSGVDTQYF,TGTGCCAGCAGCTTGGTTTCAGGGGTAGATACGCAGTATTTT
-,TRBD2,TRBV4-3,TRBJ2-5,CASSQEYASGRWETQYF,TGCGCCAGCAGCCAAGAATATGCTAGCGGGAGATGGGAGACCCAGTACTTC
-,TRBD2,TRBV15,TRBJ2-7,CATSLGGSSYEQYF,TGTGCCACCAGCCTCGGGGGGAGCTCCTACGAGCAGTACTTC
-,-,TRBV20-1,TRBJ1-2,CSATEDNRAPNYGYTF,TGCAGTGCTACTGAGGACAACAGGGCCCCGAACTATGGCTACACCTTC
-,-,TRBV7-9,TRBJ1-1,CASSLVSTEAFF,TGTGCCAGCAGCCTAGTTTCGACTGAAGCTTTCTTT
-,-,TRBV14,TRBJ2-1,CASSQASTYFYNEQFF,TGTGCCAGCAGCCAAGCCTCTACCTATTTTTACAATGAGCAGTTCTTC
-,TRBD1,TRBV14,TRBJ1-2,CASSHAGTGGLRGYTF,TGTGCCAGCAGCCACGCCGGGACAGGGGGCCTGAGGGGCTACACCTTC
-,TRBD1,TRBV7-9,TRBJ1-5,CASSFADRGNQPQHF,TGTGCCAGCAGCTTCGCAGACAGGGGCAATCAGCCCCAGCATTTT
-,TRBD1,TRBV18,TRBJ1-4,CASSPGLTGGGEKLFF,TGTGCCAGCTCACCTGGCTTGACAGGGGGCGGTGAAAAACTGTTTTTT
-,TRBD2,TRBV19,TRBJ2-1,CASSSRIAGGPFNEQFF,TGTGCCAGTAGTTCCCGAATAGCGGGAGGGCCGTTCAATGAGCAGTTCTTC
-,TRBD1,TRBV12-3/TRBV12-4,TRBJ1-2,CASSRDRLVGYTF,TGTGCCAGCAGTAGGGACAGGCTGGTTGGCTACACCTTC
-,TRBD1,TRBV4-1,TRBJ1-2,CASSPGTGGAYGYTF,TGCGCCAGCAGCCCGGGGACAGGGGGAGCCTATGGCTACACCTTC
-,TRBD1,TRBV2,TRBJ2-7,CASSFRDSYYEQYF,TGTGCCAGCAGTTTCCGGGACAGCTACTACGAGCAGTACTTC
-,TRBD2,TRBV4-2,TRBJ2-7,CASSQDPGGEQYF,TGTGCCAGCAGCCAGGATCCGGGGGGCGAGCAGTACTTC
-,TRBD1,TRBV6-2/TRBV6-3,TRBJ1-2,CASSYSGTGIDGYTF,TGTGCCAGCAGTTACTCTGGGACAGGGATTGATGGCTACACCTTC
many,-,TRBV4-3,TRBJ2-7,CASSQEGPGSPSDEQYF,TGCGCCAGCAGCCAAGAAGGTCCAGGTTCCCCATCGGACGAGCAGTACTTC
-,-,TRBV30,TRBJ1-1,CAWSVTGITNTEAFF,TGTGCCTGGAGTGTAACAGGGATAACCAACACTGAAGCTTTCTTT
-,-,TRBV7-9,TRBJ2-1,CASSLALSSSQFF,TGTGCCAGCAGCTTAGCGCTATCGTCATCCCAGTTCTTC
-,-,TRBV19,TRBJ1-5,CASSIDRRYQPQHF,TGTGCCAGTAGTATCGACAGGAGGTATCAGCCCCAGCATTTT
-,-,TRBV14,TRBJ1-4,CASSQVRGFREKLFF,TGTGCCAGCAGCCAAGTGCGGGGGTTTAGGGAAAAACTGTTTTTT
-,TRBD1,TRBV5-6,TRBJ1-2,CASSLGQGVWGYTF,TGTGCCAGCAGCTTGGGACAGGGGGTTTGGGGCTACACCTTC
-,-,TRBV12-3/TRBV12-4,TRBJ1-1,CASSPGPGTEAFF,TGTGCCAGCAGTCCCGGACCGGGGACTGAAGCTTTCTTT
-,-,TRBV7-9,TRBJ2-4,CASSLDGVGAKNIQYF,TGTGCCAGCAGCTTAGACGGGGTTGGAGCCAAAAACATTCAGTACTTC
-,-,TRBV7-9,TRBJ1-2,CASSLGFSSGNGYTF,TGTGCCAGCAGCTTAGGGTTCTCTAGCGGGAATGGCTACACCTTC
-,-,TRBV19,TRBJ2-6,CASMKQGIPSGANVLTF,TGTGCCAGTATGAAACAGGGCATCCCCTCTGGGGCCAACGTCCTGACTTTC
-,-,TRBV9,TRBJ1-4,CASSVDSDNEKLFF,TGTGCCAGCAGCGTAGACTCCGATAATGAAAAACTGTTTTTT
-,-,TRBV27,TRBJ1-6,CASSFWGRNSPLHF,TGTGCCAGCAGTTTCTGGGGGAGGAATTCACCCCTCCACTTT
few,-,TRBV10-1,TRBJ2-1,CASGSYNEQFF,TGCGCCAGCGGGAGCTACAATGAGCAGTTCTTC
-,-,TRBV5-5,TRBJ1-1,CASSLASREATEAFF,TGTGCCAGCAGCTTGGCCTCCAGGGAGGCCACTGAAGCTTTCTTT
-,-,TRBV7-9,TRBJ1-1,CASSLGGENTEAFF,TGTGCCAGCAGCTTAGGCGGAGAGAACACTGAAGCTTTCTTT
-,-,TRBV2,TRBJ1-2,CASLSPNNRVDLHGYTF,TGTGCCAGCCTCTCCCCTAATAACAGGGTCGATCTGCATGGCTACACCTTC
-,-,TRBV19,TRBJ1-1,CASSQKNTEAFF,TGTGCCAGTAGTCAAAAGAACACTGAAGCTTTCTTT
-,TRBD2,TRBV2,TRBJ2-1,CASSERTSAVNEQFF,TGTGCCAGCAGTGAAAGGACTAGCGCGGTCAATGAGCAGTTCTTC
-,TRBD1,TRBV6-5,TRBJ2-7,CASTRVGQGDEQYF,TGTGCCAGCACCCGAGTCGGGCAGGGGGACGAGCAGTACTTC
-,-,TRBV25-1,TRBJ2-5,CASSGGWAERGQETQYF,TGTGCCAGCAGTGGAGGGTGGGCGGAGCGCGGTCAAGAGACCCAGTACTTC
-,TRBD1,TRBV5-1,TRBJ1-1,CASSLAPLGTAAGAFF,TGCGCCAGCAGCTTGGCCCCTTTAGGGACAGCCGCCGGGGCTTTCTTT
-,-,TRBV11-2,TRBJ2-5,CASSRRVVEQAGETQYF,TGTGCCAGCAGCCGAAGAGTAGTGGAACAGGCAGGAGAGACCCAGTACTTC
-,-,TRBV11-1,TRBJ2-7,CASSLSGSYEQYF,TGTGCCAGCAGCTTATCAGGGTCCTACGAGCAGTACTTC
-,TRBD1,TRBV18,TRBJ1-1,CASSTGQGEAFF,TGTGCCAGCTCAACAGGACAGGGTGAAGCTTTCTTT
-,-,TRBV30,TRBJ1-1,CAWSARVPEAFF,TGTGCCTGGAGTGCACGAGTGCCTGAAGCTTTCTTT
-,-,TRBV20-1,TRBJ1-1,CSASYRGSGTEAFF,TGCAGTGCTAGTTATAGGGGCAGCGGGACTGAAGCTTTCTTT
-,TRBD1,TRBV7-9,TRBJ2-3,CASSGQGSTDTQYF,TGTGCCAGCAGCGGACAGGGTAGCACAGATACGCAGTATTTT
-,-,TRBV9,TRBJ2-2,CASSVDRNTGELFF,TGTGCCAGCAGCGTAGACAGGAACACCGGGGAGCTGTTTTTT